A single sample gave rise to the 21 T cell receptor beta chains below, sequenced in a study of blood T cell repertoires in COVID-19. TCRdb's table, derived via immunoSEQ multiplex PCR, lists solely in-frame clones and lacks some. This sample has 35,000 to 50,000 clones, with 80% to 90% found just once. Source material: peripheral blood. Every receptor here comes from a man aged 70 or older with active COVID-19.

The chain links TRBV7-6 to TRBJ2-3, with D perhaps matching TRBD2 (5 bases). Per the germline V gene, CDR1 is SGHVS and CDR2 is FNYEAQ. This CDR3 comprises 16 residues. Trimming removed 5 bases from V and 2 bases from J, with 17 bases in between. In DNA form, the CDR3 reads TGTGCCAGCAGCCTCTCACGACTACCTTCCACAGATACGCAGTATTTT. This gives the protein CASSLSRLPSTDTQYF.

V gene TRBV5-5 combines with J gene TRBJ2-5, with D uncertain. Germline V CDR1 and CDR2: SGHKS, YYEKEE (reference sequence). The V gene lost 3 bases and the J gene lost 2 bases, with 8 bases spanning the gap. This CDR3 contains 13 residues. CDR3 sequence reads: CASSSPGQETQYF. CDR3 in DNA: TGTGCCAGCAGCTCGCCCGGTCAAGAGACCCAGTACTTC.

A word on this clone: Additional DNA sequences in this sample encode the identical CDR3. DNA of the CDR3: TGTGCCAGCAGTCCACAGGGGAACACTGAAGCTTTCTTT. It specifies CASSPQGNTEAFF. This chain uses TRBV2 with TRBJ1-1, with D perhaps matching TRBD1 (6 bases). This CDR3 is 13 amino acids long. Germline V gene data show CDR1 as SNHLY and CDR2 as FYNNEI. The germline V and J ends were trimmed by 5 bases and 1 base, with 8 bases remaining between them.

V usage is TRBV7-3 and J usage is TRBJ1-2; 8 bases line up with TRBD1. Germline-derived CDR1 and CDR2 are SGHTA and FQGTGA. Trimming at V came to 3 bases and at J to 4 bases, leaving 7 bases not matched to a gene. The CDR3 is made up of 15 amino acids. The CDR3 nucleotides read TGTGCCAGCAGCTTGACTGCAGGGGGCATCTATGGCTACACCTTC. The encoded protein is CASSLTAGGIYGYTF.

The V and J genes are TRBV4-1 and TRBJ2-3; 8 positions match TRBD1. This CDR3 has 16 amino acids. V gave up 3 bases and J gave up 0 bases; unmatched junction bases: 5. Per the germline V gene, CDR1 is MGHRA and CDR2 is YSYEKL. The DNA for the CDR3 is TGCGCCAGCAGCCACCCAGGGGGCGCGAGCACAGATACGCAGTATTTT. Translated, it gives CASSHPGGASTDTQYF.

The V call is TRBV6-2 or TRBV6-3, the J call TRBJ2-5; weak D call: TRBD1 (5 bases). The CDR3 has 13 amino acids. Looked up from germline, CDR1 is MNHEY and CDR2 is SVGEGT. Between the trimmed V and J ends, which lost 6 bases and 3 bases, there was a span of 11 bases. The CDR3 region has the DNA TGTGCCAGCAGCGAAGACAGTGAAGAGACCCAGTACTTC. It codes for CASSEDSEETQYF.

In its sample, this clone was seen a few times. The chain combines TRBV5-4 with TRBJ2-1; tentative D call: TRBD1 (6 bases). Germline V lookup: CDR1 SGHNT, CDR2 YYREEE (reference sequence). This CDR3 region has 13 residues. The V gene lost 2 bases and the J gene lost 6 bases, with 9 bases spanning the gap. The CDR3 is CASSLGQTNEQFF. The DNA for the CDR3 is TGTGCCAGCAGCTTAGGACAGACCAATGAGCAGTTCTTC.

This clone was detected once. V is TRBV7-8 and J is TRBJ2-3; D is perhaps TRBD2 (6 bases). The CDR3 contains 16 residues. Germline values: CDR1 SGHVS, CDR2 FQNEAQ. Trimming cost V 1 base and J 1 base, with 12 bases left between them. Here the CDR3 DNA reads TGTGCCAGCAGCTTAGTTGCCGGGGGAGGCACAGATACGCAGTATTTT. Its protein product is CASSLVAGGGTDTQYF.

The V call is TRBV15, the J call TRBJ2-5, with unresolved D. This CDR3 contains 13 residues. Germline V gene sequence: CDR1 LNHNV, CDR2 YYDKDF (reference sequence). Trimming took off 5 bases at V and 5 bases at J, with 12 bases between the two ends. In DNA form, the CDR3 reads TGTGCCACCAGCTCCTGGTTGAGGGAGACCCAGTACTTC. This encodes CATSSWLRETQYF. The complete variable domain, with remaining parts taken from reference TRBV15 and TRBJ2-5, reads DAMVIQNPRYQVTQFGKPVTLSCSQTLNHNVMYWYQQKSSQAPKLLFHYYDKDFNNEADTPDNFQSRRPNTSFCFLDIRSPGLGDTAMYLCATSSWLRETQYFGPGTRLLVL.

The chain uses TRBV11-1 and TRBJ1-6; D is unclear. The CDR3 totals 14 residues. CDR1 is SGHAT and CDR2 is FQDESV in the germline V gene (reference sequence). Trimming removed 0 bases at V and 8 bases at J, with 8 bases between. The CDR3 DNA is TGTGCCAGCAGCTTAGCTCAGGACTATTCACCCCTCCACTTT. Residues: CASSLAQDYSPLHF. Together with reference TRBV11-1 and TRBJ1-6, the CDR3 gives the full variable domain: EAEVAQSPRYKITEKSQAVAFWCDPISGHATLYWYRQILGQGPELLVQFQDESVVDDSQLPKDRFSAERLKGVDSTLKIQPAELGDSAMYLCASSLAQDYSPLHFGNGTRLTVT.

This clone was recorded once. This rearrangement joins TRBV18 to TRBJ2-5; D call uncertain. The V end was cut by 1 base, the J end by 1 base, with 4 bases between. Germline CDR1 reads KGHSH; CDR2 reads LQKENI. The CDR3 contains 13 residues. CDR3 DNA: TGTGCCAGCTCACCACTCTCCCAAGAGACCCAGTACTTC. This codes for CASSPLSQETQYF.

This chain uses TRBV27 with TRBJ2-2; D not certain. The CDR3 is 16 residues long. V lost 5 bases and J 0 bases, leaving 13 bases between the germline ends. Germline V lookup: CDR1 MNHEY, CDR2 SMNVEV (reference sequence). In DNA form, the CDR3 reads TGTGCCAGCAGTCCATTCAGAGGCCCGAACACCGGGGAGCTGTTTTTT. Encoded protein: CASSPFRGPNTGELFF.

This chain connects TRBV3-1 (or the pseudogene TRBV3-2) to TRBJ1-1; TRBD1 might be the D (5 bases). The length of the CDR3 is 15 residues. CDR1 and CDR2 from the germline V gene are LGHDT and YNNKEL (reference sequence). The V and J ends lost 6 bases and 4 bases respectively, with 18 bases between them. The DNA of the CDR3 is TGTGCCAGCAGGGACCCGACGGGGGGGACCACTGAAGCTTTCTTT. Its translation is CASRDPTGGTTEAFF.

This sequence joins TRBV6-1 and TRBJ1-5; 8 bases map to TRBD1. Trimming at V came to 6 bases and at J to 5 bases, leaving 9 bases not matched to a gene. The CDR3 sequence is 15 residues long. Per the germline V gene, CDR1 is MNHNS and CDR2 is SASEGT. CDR3 sequence reads: CASSTSGGADQPQHF. The CDR3 DNA reads as TGTGCCAGCAGCACATCAGGGGGCGCGGATCAGCCCCAGCATTTT.

This clone has a single count. J is TRBJ2-3 and V is TRBV19; 13 bases agree with TRBD2. The germline gives CDR1 LNHDA, CDR2 SQIVND (reference sequence). Trimming cost V 5 bases and J 1 base; bases outside gene matches: 12. This CDR3 is built from 19 residues. The CDR3 sequence is CASSPLSGLAGSRTDTQYF. CDR3 DNA: TGTGCCAGTAGTCCCCTATCGGGACTAGCGGGGTCACGCACAGATACGCAGTATTTT.

The rearrangement uses TRBV7-2 and TRBJ1-1; D is perhaps TRBD1 (6 bases). V was clipped by 5 bases and J by 6 bases, with 19 bases between them. From germline, CDR1 is SGHTA and CDR2 FQGNSA. This CDR3 is 15 amino acids long. The CDR3 bases are TGTGCCAGCAGCCTCTCTGGGCAGGGGAAACCTGAAGCTTTCTTT. Its protein is CASSLSGQGKPEAFF.

The gene calls are TRBV11-3 and TRBJ2-2, with no clear D. The CDR3 totals 11 residues. Trimming took off 3 bases at V and 7 bases at J, with 3 bases between the two ends. The germline gives CDR1 SGHNT, CDR2 YENEEA. CDR3 amino acids: CASSFIGELFF. In DNA, the CDR3 is TGTGCCAGCAGCTTTATCGGGGAGCTGTTTTTT.

The sample holds a few counts of this clone. The J gene is TRBJ2-1, the V gene TRBV6-2 or TRBV6-3; 10 bases agree with TRBD1. The length of the CDR3 is 14 residues. CDR1 is MNHEY, CDR2 SVGEGT, per germline. V lost 2 bases to trimming and J lost 9 bases; unmatched junction nucleotides: 4. In nucleotides, the CDR3 is TGTGCCAGCAGTTACCCGCGGACAGGGGGTGAGCAGTTCTTC. This sequence encodes CASSYPRTGGEQFF.

The rearrangement joins TRBV5-1 to TRBJ2-1; 10 bases fit TRBD2. Germline V gene data show CDR1 as SGHRS and CDR2 as YFSETQ. V was pared by 4 bases and J by 4 bases, with 14 bases of the junction left unmatched. This CDR3 is 18 amino acids long. The CDR3: CASSPLVEREGTYNEQFF. As DNA, the CDR3 is TGCGCCAGCAGCCCCCTCGTGGAGCGGGAGGGAACTTACAATGAGCAGTTCTTC.

The chain is built from TRBV7-2 and TRBJ2-2; D is unclear. V was cut by 5 bases and J by 0 bases, with 10 bases left in between. The CDR3 extends over 15 amino acids. The germline V gene encodes CDR1 SGHTA and CDR2 FQGNSA. The CDR3 DNA sequence: TGTGCCAGCAGCCAGGATCCCTCGAACACCGGGGAGCTGTTTTTT. This codes for CASSQDPSNTGELFF.

This sequence joins TRBV27 and TRBJ2-3, with D unclear. The germline V gene has CDR1 MNHEY and CDR2 SMNVEV (reference sequence). The V and J ends lost 2 bases and 0 bases respectively, with 6 bases between them. There are 14 residues in the CDR3. CDR3 sequence (DNA): TGTGCCAGCAGTTTACAGGCGAGCACAGATACGCAGTATTTT. Translating it yields CASSLQASTDTQYF.